These 16 T cell receptor beta chains share one sample of origin, sequenced in a study of blood T cells in healthy people across ages. Combining a sample-barcoded 5' primer with a J-beta primer mix, a second PCR ran for 7 to 11 cycles. TCRdb recomputed calls from the 5' RACE reads with MiXCR, one row per CDR3 protein. The sample includes roughly 1,500,000 distinct CDR3 sequences, approximately 32% of them seen just once. The material sequenced was blood. These receptors came from a woman under 40 in good health.

The V call is TRBV3-1, the J call TRBJ2-5; D could derive from TRBD1 or TRBD2 (5 bases each). The V gene's germline CDR1 is LGHDT and CDR2 YNNKEL (reference sequence). V shed 4 bases and J shed 4 bases, with 19 bases lying between them. There are 16 residues in the CDR3. Here the CDR3 reads CASSPPGPAKGETQYF. The CDR3 region has the DNA TGTGCCAGCAGCCCACCGGGACCAGCGAAGGGAGAGACCCAGTACTTC.

This clonotype was seen only a few times. The rearrangement joins TRBV20-1 to TRBJ1-1; 7 positions agree with TRBD1. Germline V gives CDR1 DFQATT, CDR2 SNEGSKA (reference sequence). V lost 2 bases to trimming and J lost 6 bases; unmatched junction nucleotides: 6. The CDR3 consists of 13 residues. The CDR3 reads CSARLGGRAEAFF. In nucleotides, the CDR3 is TGCAGTGCTAGACTAGGGGGCAGGGCTGAAGCTTTCTTT.

V usage is TRBV2 and J usage is TRBJ2-1; 10 nucleotides align to TRBD2. V lost 6 bases, J lost 5 bases, and 7 bases stayed unmatched. From germline, CDR1 is SNHLY and CDR2 FYNNEI. The CDR3 runs 15 residues. The CDR3 sequence is CASRIIAGGDNEQFF. CDR3 nucleotides: TGTGCCAGCAGAATAATAGCGGGGGGAGACAATGAGCAGTTCTTC.

The CDR3 bases are TGTGCCAGCTGGACCCGGGACAGCCTTTACGAGCAGTACTTC. Encoded protein: CASWTRDSLYEQYF. This sequence joins TRBV28 and TRBJ2-7; TRBD1 aligns across 7 bases. V trimming: 8 bases; J trimming: 4 bases; junction bases outside the gene matches: 11. The CDR3 covers 14 residues. In germline, CDR1 is MDHEN, CDR2 SYDVKM.

This clonotype came up many times. The CDR3 DNA is TGCAGTGCAAGGGGGACTAGCGGCTCCTACGAGCAGTACTTC. This translates into CSARGTSGSYEQYF. This sequence joins TRBV20-1 and TRBJ2-7, with 11 bases identical to TRBD2. The CDR3 is made up of 14 amino acids. Trimming cost V 6 bases and J 0 bases; bases outside gene matches: 4. Germline CDR1 is DFQATT and CDR2 is SNEGSKA (reference sequence).

This chain connects TRBV2 to TRBJ2-1; 9 bases align to TRBD2. The trim removed 6 bases at V and 9 bases at J, leaving 3 bases unmatched. This CDR3 has 12 amino acids. Germline-derived CDR1 and CDR2 are SNHLY and FYNNEI. The CDR3 reads CASSQGLAEQFF. In nucleotides, the CDR3 is TGTGCCAGCAGCCAGGGACTAGCTGAGCAGTTCTTC.

This chain joins TRBV20-1 and TRBJ2-1; a possible D gene is TRBD1 (9 bases). This CDR3 is 17 amino acids long. V was shortened by 4 bases and J by 7 bases, with 26 bases between the two germline ends. CDR1 DFQATT and CDR2 SNEGSKA come from the germline V gene (reference sequence). CDR3 amino acids: CSAIDRGATGGGNEQFF. CDR3 in DNA: TGCAGTGCTATAGACAGGGGGGCGACGGGAGGGGGAAATGAGCAGTTCTTC.

The V call is TRBV4-1, the J call TRBJ1-2, with D uncertain. Germline V lookup: CDR1 MGHRA, CDR2 YSYEKL. CDR3 size: 14 residues. V gave up 7 bases and J gave up 4 bases, with 16 bases separating them. CDR3 sequence reads: CASKREGVGYGYTF. As DNA, the CDR3 is TGCGCCAGCAAACGAGAGGGTGTCGGCTATGGCTACACCTTC.

The rearrangement uses TRBV10-3 and TRBJ1-2; the D gene is possibly TRBD1 (5 bases). The CDR3 spans 15 residues. V was shortened by 9 bases and J by 4 bases, with 21 bases between the two germline ends. Germline assignment: CDR1 ENHRY and CDR2 SYGVKD. The DNA of the CDR3 is TGTGCCATTGCCCTAACATCTCAGGGAGCCTATGGCTACACCTTC. It codes for CAIALTSQGAYGYTF.

This chain connects TRBV7-9 to TRBJ2-5, with TRBD2 identical over 7 bases. The J call could be wrong; TRBJ2-7 is a better fit for the DNA end. Germline V lookup: CDR1 SEHNR, CDR2 FQNEAQ (reference sequence). This CDR3 has 14 residues. CDR3 in DNA: TGTGCCAGCAGCTTAGAAGCGGGGAGACGCGAGCAGTACTTC. Its translation is CASSLEAGRREQYF.

V and J are TRBV6-1 and TRBJ1-5; D is undetermined. The CDR3 has 13 residues. Germline loops: CDR1 MNHNS, CDR2 SASEGT. Deletions cut 6 bases from V and 2 bases from J, with 8 bases between. The chain's CDR3 is CASSDWGNQPQHF. The CDR3 DNA reads as TGTGCCAGCAGCGATTGGGGCAATCAGCCCCAGCATTTT.

This clonotype was seen a handful of times. The chain joins TRBV29-1 to TRBJ2-3; 7 bases are a match to TRBD1. In germline, CDR1 is SQVTM, CDR2 ANQGSEA. V was pared by 0 bases and J by 1 base, with 4 bases of the junction left unmatched. The CDR3 runs to 15 residues. The CDR3 DNA sequence: TGCAGCGTTGAAGACAGGGGGAGACGCACAGATACGCAGTATTTT. Translated: CSVEDRGRRTDTQYF.

This clonotype occurred many times. This chain connects TRBV29-1 to TRBJ2-5, with TRBD1 as a possible D gene (6 bases). The CDR3 runs 13 residues. V was pared by 5 bases and J by 3 bases, with 13 bases between. Germline assignment: CDR1 SQVTM and CDR2 ANQGSEA. CDR3 protein: CSVKGVRKETQYF. The CDR3 DNA sequence: TGCAGCGTTAAGGGGGTGAGGAAAGAGACCCAGTACTTC.

CDR3 DNA sequence: TGCGCCAGCAGCCAAGGGGAGGGGCTAGCTAACTATGGCTACACCTTC. It yields the protein CASSQGEGLANYGYTF. The chain carries TRBV4-1 and TRBJ1-2; D perhaps matches TRBD1 (5 bases). The CDR3 sequence is 16 residues long. Germline V gives CDR1 MGHRA, CDR2 YSYEKL. Deletions cut 1 base from V and 0 bases from J, with 12 bases between.

About this clonotype itself: Just one base apart from a much larger clone, this may be a read error. The genes are TRBV7-8 and TRBJ2-1; 7 bases fit TRBD2. This CDR3 is 17 amino acids long. Germline values: CDR1 SGHVS, CDR2 FQNEAQ. The CDR3, as DNA: TGTGCCGGCAGCCTGGCTCCCGGGGGGAACTCCTACAATGAGCAGTTCTTC. This codes for CAGSLAPGGNSYNEQFF.

This clonotype was observed a single time. V gene TRBV5-1 combines with J gene TRBJ2-5, with D possibly matching TRBD2 (5 bases). CDR3 length: 14 residues. V dropped 4 bases and J dropped 0 bases, with 10 bases sitting between them. The germline V gene has CDR1 SGHRS and CDR2 YFSETQ. The CDR3 bases are TGCGCCAGCAGCCCCGAGGGAGACCAAGAGACCCAGTACTTC. Protein product: CASSPEGDQETQYF.